This T cell receptor beta chain was sequenced for a study of monozygotic twins with inflammatory bowel disease. Study-level points and caveats: Immunosuppressive treatments were not uniform, and this may have added variability to patient repertoires. Possibly because of limited power, concordant and discordant twins showed no difference in repertoire similarity.

Note on this clonotype: The antigen is undetermined.

This CDR3 contains 17 residues. Germline assignment: CDR1 SQVTM and CDR2 ANQGSEA. Researchers used template switching to add UMIs featuring a 6-nucleotide sample barcode. For each CDR3 protein, TCRdb gives one entry from its re-call of the 5' RACE reads, without DNA. The sample's table shows 400,000 to 500,000 distinct CDR3 sequences. Sequenced: blood. V gene TRBV29-1 combines with J gene TRBJ2-5; TCRdb gives TRBD2 as the D gene, but with no DNA this cannot be confirmed. The TCR originated in a human donor with ulcerative colitis or Crohn's disease, or a healthy co-twin of an affected twin (not recorded which). CDR3 loop: CSVERGLAGAPGGTQYF.